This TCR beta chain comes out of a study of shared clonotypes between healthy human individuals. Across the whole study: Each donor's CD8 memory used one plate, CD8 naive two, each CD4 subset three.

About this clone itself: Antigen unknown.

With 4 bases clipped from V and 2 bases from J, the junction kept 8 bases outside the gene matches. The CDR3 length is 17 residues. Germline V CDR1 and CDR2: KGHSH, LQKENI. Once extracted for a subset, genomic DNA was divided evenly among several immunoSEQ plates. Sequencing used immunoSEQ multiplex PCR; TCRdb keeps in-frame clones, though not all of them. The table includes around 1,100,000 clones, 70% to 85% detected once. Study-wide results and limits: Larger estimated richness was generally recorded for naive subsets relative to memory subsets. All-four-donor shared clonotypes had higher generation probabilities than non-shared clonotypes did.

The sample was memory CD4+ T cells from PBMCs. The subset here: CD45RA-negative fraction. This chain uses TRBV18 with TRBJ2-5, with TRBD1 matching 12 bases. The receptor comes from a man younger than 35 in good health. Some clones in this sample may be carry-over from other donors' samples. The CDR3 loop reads CASSLGQGATSQETQYF. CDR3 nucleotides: TGTGCCAGCTCACTGGGACAGGGGGCGACTTCACAAGAGACCCAGTACTTC.